These 29 T cell receptor beta chains share one sample of origin, sequenced in a study of T cell changes during pregnancy in multiple sclerosis. Assay used: immunoSEQ multiplex PCR; TCRdb lists only in-frame clones, some missing. Among tens of thousands of clones listed, roughly 92% were seen once. This material consisted of peripheral blood, taken after pregnancy. The receptors originated from a female donor in good health, enrolled as a control in a pregnancy study.

The chain recombines TRBV9 with TRBJ2-7, with 8 bases that match TRBD1. The V gene end was trimmed by 4 bases and the J gene end by 1 base; junction bases not matched to a gene: 4. The CDR3 contains 14 residues. Germline V lookup: CDR1 SGDLS, CDR2 YYNGEE. The CDR3 sequence: CASSSGQESYEQYF. Written as DNA, the CDR3 is TGTGCCAGCAGCTCGGGACAGGAATCCTACGAGCAGTACTTC.

The chain uses TRBV27 and TRBJ1-6; 11 bases are a match to TRBD1. This CDR3 spans 18 amino acids. Per germline, CDR1 MNHEY and CDR2 SMNVEV (reference sequence). V shed 3 bases and J 4 bases; nucleotides not matched to a gene: 8. The CDR3: CASSFGQGAETYNSPLHF. CDR3 coding DNA: TGTGCCAGCAGTTTTGGACAGGGGGCTGAAACTTATAATTCACCCCTCCACTTT.

The chain is built from TRBV28 and TRBJ1-6; 10 bases align to TRBD1. This CDR3 contains 17 residues. The V gene end was trimmed by 6 bases and the J gene end by 6 bases; junction bases not matched to a gene: 11. The germline CDR1 and CDR2 sequences are MDHEN and SYDVKM. CDR3 coding DNA: TGTGCCAGCAGCCAACGGAAAGACAGGGGGCGTAATTCACCCCTCCACTTT. It codes for CASSQRKDRGRNSPLHF.

The chain employs TRBV5-1 and TRBJ2-2; D is possibly TRBD1 (6 bases). CDR1 and CDR2 from the germline V gene are SGHRS and YFSETQ. V was shortened by 1 base and J by 6 bases, with 10 bases between the two germline ends. The CDR3 sequence is 14 residues long. The CDR3 reads CASSLRGSAGELFF. In DNA, the CDR3 is TGCGCCAGCAGCTTGAGGGGGAGCGCCGGGGAGCTGTTTTTT.

This chain joins TRBV28 and TRBJ1-2; tentatively, D is TRBD1 (5 bases). The CDR3 extends over 14 amino acids. V lost 6 bases, J lost 2 bases, and 13 bases lay in between. CDR1 and CDR2 (germline): MDHEN, SYDVKM. CDR3 in DNA: TGTGCCAGCAGATCGGAGGGGAGAAACTATGGCTACACCTTC. This sequence encodes CASRSEGRNYGYTF.

CDR3 amino acids: CASRKQGPYEQYF. The CDR3 DNA is TGTGCCAGCAGAAAACAGGGGCCCTACGAGCAGTACTTC. J is TRBJ2-7 and V is TRBV27, with TRBD1 identical over 7 bases. The V and J ends lost 6 bases and 2 bases, in that order; junction bases with no gene match: 4. The CDR3 spans 13 residues. CDR1 and CDR2 (germline): MNHEY, SMNVEV (reference sequence).

The chain's CDR3 is CASSPGLAGDEQYF. The CDR3 nucleotides read TGTGCCAGCAGCCCGGGACTAGCGGGAGACGAGCAGTACTTC. The chain carries TRBV7-9 and TRBJ2-7; 14 nucleotides agree with TRBD2. V was clipped by 5 bases and J by 5 bases; unmatched bases: 2. The germline CDR1 and CDR2 sequences are SEHNR and FQNEAQ (reference sequence). The CDR3 consists of 14 residues.

This sequence joins TRBV19 and TRBJ1-2; no clear D. The CDR3 is made up of 13 amino acids. V was clipped by 6 bases and J by 2 bases, with 10 bases between them. CDR1 LNHDA and CDR2 SQIVND come from the germline V gene (reference sequence). CDR3 amino acids: CASSPPGNYGYTF. Here the CDR3 DNA reads TGTGCCAGTAGCCCCCCCGGGAACTATGGCTACACCTTC.

V gene TRBV7-2 combines with J gene TRBJ2-3, with TRBD2 as a possible D gene (6 bases). The V gene's germline CDR1 is SGHTA and CDR2 FQGNSA. The CDR3 spans 14 residues. Trimming removed 1 base from V and 8 bases from J, with 13 bases in between. CDR3 sequence (DNA): TGTGCCAGCAGCTTAGATCTAGCGAGAGGTACGCAGTATTTT. This codes for CASSLDLARGTQYF.

CDR3: CASSFSAGTDTQYF. In DNA form, the CDR3 reads TGTGCCAGCAGTTTCTCTGCGGGCACAGATACGCAGTATTTT. The V and J genes are TRBV28 and TRBJ2-3; D is ambiguous. The CDR3 is 14 amino acids. Per the germline V gene, CDR1 is MDHEN and CDR2 is SYDVKM. V was trimmed by 3 bases and J by 1 base, leaving 8 bases between them. The whole variable domain, filled in from reference TRBV28 and TRBJ2-3, reads DVKVTQSSRYLVKRTGEKVFLECVQDMDHENMFWYRQDPGLGLRLIYFSYDVKMKEKGDIPEGYSVSREKKERFSLILESASTNQTSMYLCASSFSAGTDTQYFGPGTRLTVL.

The J gene is TRBJ1-6, the V gene TRBV4-1; TRBD1 is a possible D gene (6 bases). CDR3 size: 16 residues. Trimming shortened V by 6 bases and J by 0 bases, and 12 bases separated the two germline ends. In germline, CDR1 is MGHRA, CDR2 YSYEKL. The chain's CDR3 is CASSQQGTSYNSPLHF. The CDR3 nucleotides read TGCGCCAGCAGTCAACAGGGTACCTCCTATAATTCACCCCTCCACTTT.

This chain links TRBV27 with TRBJ1-2; D gene uncertain. V lost 3 bases and J lost 4, with 9 bases in between. The CDR3 covers 13 residues. Germline loops: CDR1 MNHEY, CDR2 SMNVEV (reference sequence). CDR3 DNA: TGTGCCAGCAGTTTGGCCACAAGCTATGGCTACACCTTC. Its translation: CASSLATSYGYTF.

This chain connects TRBV28 to TRBJ1-1; D is perhaps TRBD1 (5 bases). Germline-derived CDR1 and CDR2 are MDHEN and SYDVKM. V lost 5 bases, J lost 3 bases, and 16 bases lay in between. This CDR3 comprises 15 residues. CDR3 region: CASSPSGRADTEAFF. The CDR3 DNA reads TGTGCCAGCAGTCCCTCAGGGAGGGCGGACACTGAAGCTTTCTTT. The full variable domain, rest sourced from reference TRBV28 and TRBJ1-1, is DVKVTQSSRYLVKRTGEKVFLECVQDMDHENMFWYRQDPGLGLRLIYFSYDVKMKEKGDIPEGYSVSREKKERFSLILESASTNQTSMYLCASSPSGRADTEAFFGQGTRLTVV.

J is TRBJ2-5 and V is TRBV2; no definite D call. CDR3 length: 16 amino acids. Germline CDR1 SNHLY, CDR2 FYNNEI. V lost 2 bases, J lost 6 bases, and 19 bases lay in between. The CDR3 DNA follows: TGTGCCAGCAGTGAATTGGTCTCCGGCGGCAATAAGACCCAGTACTTC. It translates to CASSELVSGGNKTQYF.

CDR3 in DNA: TGTGCCAGTAGTACCCCTTTAGCGGGGGGGCCGGCAGATACGCAGTATTTT. Protein product: CASSTPLAGGPADTQYF. The V and J genes are TRBV19 and TRBJ2-3, with 11 bases identical to TRBD2. V lost 4 bases to trimming and J lost 4 bases; unmatched junction nucleotides: 10. The CDR3 consists of 17 residues. Germline values: CDR1 LNHDA, CDR2 SQIVND (reference sequence).

The rearrangement links TRBV28 to TRBJ1-1, with TRBD1 identical over 12 bases. Germline lookup yields CDR1 MDHEN and CDR2 SYDVKM. Trimming at V came to 2 bases and at J to 7 bases, leaving 8 bases not matched to a gene. CDR3 length: 16 residues. CDR3 DNA: TGTGCCAGCAGTTTAGGGACAGGGGGCAGGTCGATTGAAGCTTTCTTT. Its translation is CASSLGTGGRSIEAFF.

The J gene is TRBJ2-1, the V gene TRBV28; 10 nucleotides agree with TRBD2. With V trimmed by 7 bases and J by 8 bases, 5 bases remained unmatched. The germline CDR1 and CDR2 sequences are MDHEN and SYDVKM. The CDR3 runs 13 residues. Here the CDR3 DNA reads TGTGCCAGCAATACTAGCGGGAAAGATGAGCAGTTCTTC. Residues: CASNTSGKDEQFF.

DNA for the CDR3: TGTGCCAGCAGCTTGCGCCGGACAAGCGATTCACCCCTCCACTTT. This gives the protein CASSLRRTSDSPLHF. The chain uses TRBV5-4 and TRBJ1-6; D perhaps matches TRBD1 (5 bases). Germline CDR1 is SGHNT and CDR2 is YYREEE (reference sequence). CDR3 size: 15 residues. The ends were cut back, 1 base at V and 8 bases at J, with 13 bases in the middle.

The chain uses TRBV11-1 and TRBJ2-2; 13 positions match TRBD2. The germline gives CDR1 SGHAT, CDR2 FQDESV (reference sequence). This CDR3 spans 19 amino acids. V shed 5 bases and J 6 bases; nucleotides not matched to a gene: 15. The CDR3 nucleotides read TGTGCCAGCAGCCCGGGCCTTGGACTAGCGGGAGCCCCATCCGGGGAGCTGTTTTTT. Its translation: CASSPGLGLAGAPSGELFF.

This clone came up once. V is TRBV29-1 and J is TRBJ2-1, with 10 bases identical to TRBD2. The CDR3 is 13 amino acids. Germline CDR1 reads SQVTM; CDR2 reads ANQGSEA. The CDR3 nucleotides read TGCAGTCCAACTAGCGGGGTCTACAATGAGCAGTTCTTC. It codes for CSPTSGVYNEQFF.

A single count supports this clone. V gene TRBV29-1 combines with J gene TRBJ1-2; D call uncertain. Trimming stripped 5 bases from V and 7 bases from J, with 23 bases between. The CDR3 totals 15 residues. Germline loops: CDR1 SQVTM, CDR2 ANQGSEA. For the CDR3, the DNA is TGCAGCGTTCTACCATCCGCGGAGGGTTCCGGTGGCTACACCTTC. Its protein is CSVLPSAEGSGGYTF.

This clone was seen just once. The chain recombines TRBV7-9 with TRBJ1-2; D might be TRBD1 (6 bases). Trimming removed 2 bases at V and 5 bases at J, with 12 bases between. The CDR3 contains 14 residues. CDR1 and CDR2 (germline): SEHNR, FQNEAQ (reference sequence). The CDR3 here is CASSLQGSSYGYTF. DNA of the CDR3: TGTGCCAGCAGCTTACAGGGGTCAAGTTATGGCTACACCTTC.

This clone has just one count. V usage is TRBV6-1 and J usage is TRBJ2-1; D not certain. This CDR3 comprises 12 residues. V gave up 8 bases and J gave up 2 bases, with 7 bases separating them. Germline V gene data show CDR1 as MNHNS and CDR2 as SASEGT. The CDR3 nucleotides read TGTGCCAGCCATGTTCCCTACAATGAGCAGTTCTTC. This codes for CASHVPYNEQFF.

Concerning this clone itself: The junction and the germline gene differ at one end; a read error may be behind it. The J gene is TRBJ2-7, the V gene TRBV30, with D unclear. Germline V gene lookup returns CDR1 GTSNPN and CDR2 SVGIG (reference sequence). There are 12 residues in the CDR3. CDR3 sequence reads: CAWSVAVRSRSF. The CDR3 DNA reads TGTGCCTGGAGTGTGGCGGTCCGGTCACGTTCCTTC.

The chain uses TRBV28 and TRBJ1-1; a weak D match, TRBD1 (5 bases). The CDR3 is 14 residues long. V was cut by 4 bases and J by 1 base, with 10 bases left in between. Germline V gene sequence: CDR1 MDHEN, CDR2 SYDVKM. The CDR3 coding sequence is TGTGCCAGCAGTTCTCCAGGACAGAACACTGAAGCTTTCTTT. Residues: CASSSPGQNTEAFF.

V usage is TRBV5-1 and J usage is TRBJ1-4; a weak D match, TRBD1 (5 bases). The CDR3 consists of 14 residues. The V and J ends lost 5 bases and 3 bases respectively, with 11 bases between them. Per the germline V gene, CDR1 is SGHRS and CDR2 is YFSETQ. In DNA form, the CDR3 reads TGCGCCAGCAGTCAGGGTGTTTCTAATGAAAAACTGTTTTTT. This gives the protein CASSQGVSNEKLFF.

J is TRBJ1-5 and V is TRBV28; D remains unclear. The CDR3 sequence is 16 residues long. V lost 5 bases to trimming and J lost 6 bases, with 20 bases between them. The germline V gene encodes CDR1 MDHEN and CDR2 SYDVKM. The DNA of the CDR3 is TGTGCCAGCAGTCGCGGGGAAACAGCGAGATTTCAGCCCCAGCATTTT. This encodes CASSRGETARFQPQHF.

The chain combines TRBV28 with TRBJ2-1, with 15 positions matching TRBD2. V dropped 3 bases and J dropped 4; count of bases not matched to a gene: 10. The CDR3 totals 19 residues. Germline CDR1 is MDHEN and CDR2 is SYDVKM. CDR3 bases: TGTGCCAGCAGTTTCGGGACTAGCGGGAGGACAACCGAATACAATGAGCAGTTCTTC. Translation gives CASSFGTSGRTTEYNEQFF.

V is TRBV6-4 and J is TRBJ2-7; 12 bases line up with TRBD1. The CDR3 contains 16 residues. Trimming at V came to 5 bases and at J to 5 bases, leaving 10 bases not matched to a gene. The germline V gene encodes CDR1 MRHNA and CDR2 SNTAGT. The CDR3 DNA sequence: TGTGCCAGCAGTAAATCCCCGGGACAGGGGGCACACGAGCAGTACTTC. Translation gives CASSKSPGQGAHEQYF.